This T cell receptor beta chain appears in the sequencing data of a study of sequential checkpoint blockade in melanoma. Sample treatment: randomized to nivolumab then ipilimumab (arm A) or the reverse (arm B). Using immunoSEQ multiplex PCR, the repertoire was profiled, and TCRdb retains in-frame clones only, with some absent. The sample includes roughly 30,000 clones, 86% seen only once; the top ten take 22%. The CDR3 has 15 amino acids. The germline V gene encodes CDR1 MDHEN and CDR2 SYDVKM. Losses at the gene ends were 0 bases for V and 4 bases for J; bases not matched to a gene: 5. The specimen comprised CD8+ T cells sorted from blood (inferred from file names), sampled from a patient given nivolumab and ipilimumab in sequence. This receptor was taken from a human donor with melanoma. The rearrangement joins TRBV28 to TRBJ1-2, with 7 bases fitting TRBD1. The CDR3 region is CASSLWDRRGYGYTF. Written as DNA, the CDR3 is TGTGCCAGCAGTTTATGGGACAGGAGGGGCTATGGCTACACCTTC.